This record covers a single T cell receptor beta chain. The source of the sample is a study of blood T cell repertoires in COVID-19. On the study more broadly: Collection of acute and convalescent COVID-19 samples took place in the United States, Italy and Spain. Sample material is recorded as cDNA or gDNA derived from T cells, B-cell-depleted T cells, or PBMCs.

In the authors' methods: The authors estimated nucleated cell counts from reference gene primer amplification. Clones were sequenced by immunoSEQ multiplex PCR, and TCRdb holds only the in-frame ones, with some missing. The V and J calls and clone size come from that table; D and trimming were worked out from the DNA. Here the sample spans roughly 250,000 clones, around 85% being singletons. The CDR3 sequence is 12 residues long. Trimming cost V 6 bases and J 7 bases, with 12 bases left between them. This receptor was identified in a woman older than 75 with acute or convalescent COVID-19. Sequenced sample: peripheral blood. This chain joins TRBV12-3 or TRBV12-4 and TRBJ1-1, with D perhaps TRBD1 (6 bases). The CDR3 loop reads CASSRTDREAFF. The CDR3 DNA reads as TGTGCCAGCAGCCGGACAGATCGTGAAGCTTTCTTT.